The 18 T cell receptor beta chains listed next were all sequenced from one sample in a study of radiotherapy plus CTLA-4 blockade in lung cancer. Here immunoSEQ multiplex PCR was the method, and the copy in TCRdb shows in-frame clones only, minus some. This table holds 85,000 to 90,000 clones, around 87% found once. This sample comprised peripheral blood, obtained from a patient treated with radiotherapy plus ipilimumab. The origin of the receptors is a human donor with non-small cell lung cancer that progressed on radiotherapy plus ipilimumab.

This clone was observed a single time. The CDR3 nucleotides read TGCGCCAGCAGCCAAGTTGGGGGCGGGACGAACACCGGGGAGCTGTTTTTT. Amino acid sequence: CASSQVGGGTNTGELFF. V and J are TRBV4-1 and TRBJ2-2; D assignment may be TRBD1 or TRBD2 (6 bases each). This CDR3 comprises 17 residues. Per germline, CDR1 MGHRA and CDR2 YSYEKL. Deletions cut 1 base from V and 0 bases from J, with 12 bases between.

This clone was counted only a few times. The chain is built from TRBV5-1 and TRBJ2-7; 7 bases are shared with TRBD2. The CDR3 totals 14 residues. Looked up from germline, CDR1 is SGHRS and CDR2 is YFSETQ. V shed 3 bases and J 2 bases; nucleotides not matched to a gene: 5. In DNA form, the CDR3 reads TGCGCCAGCAGCTCTGGGGGGAGGGCCTACGAGCAGTACTTC. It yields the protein CASSSGGRAYEQYF.

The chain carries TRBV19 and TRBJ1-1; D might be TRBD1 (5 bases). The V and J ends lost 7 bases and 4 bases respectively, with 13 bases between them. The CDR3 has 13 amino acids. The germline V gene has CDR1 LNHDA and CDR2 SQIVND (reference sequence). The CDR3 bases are TGTGCCAGTACTCTAGACAGAATCACTGAAGCTTTCTTT. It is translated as CASTLDRITEAFF.

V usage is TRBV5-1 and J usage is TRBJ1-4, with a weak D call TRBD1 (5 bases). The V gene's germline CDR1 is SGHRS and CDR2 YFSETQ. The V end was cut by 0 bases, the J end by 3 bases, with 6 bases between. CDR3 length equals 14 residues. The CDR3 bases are TGCGCCAGCAGCTTGGGCAGGGCTAATGAAAAACTGTTTTTT. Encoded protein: CASSLGRANEKLFF.

DNA for the CDR3: TGTGCCAGCAGGCGCAGGGGGCGGGAGCAGTACTTC. It codes for CASRRRGREQYF. The chain recombines TRBV9 with TRBJ2-7; TRBD1 matches 8 bases. The CDR3 consists of 12 residues. Germline V gene lookup returns CDR1 SGDLS and CDR2 YYNGEE. The trim removed 5 bases at V and 7 bases at J, leaving 5 bases unmatched.

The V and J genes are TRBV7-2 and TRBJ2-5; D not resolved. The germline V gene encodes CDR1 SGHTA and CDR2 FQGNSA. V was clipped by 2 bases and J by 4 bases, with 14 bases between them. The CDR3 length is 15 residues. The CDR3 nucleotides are TGTGCCAGCAGCTTACGATGGAATTTTAGAGAGACCCAGTACTTC. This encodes CASSLRWNFRETQYF.

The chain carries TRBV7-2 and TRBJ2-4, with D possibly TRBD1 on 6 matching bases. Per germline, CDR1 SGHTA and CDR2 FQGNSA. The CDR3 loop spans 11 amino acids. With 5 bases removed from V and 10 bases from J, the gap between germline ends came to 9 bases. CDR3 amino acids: CASSVQGIQYF. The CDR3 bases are TGTGCCAGCAGCGTACAGGGTATTCAGTACTTC.

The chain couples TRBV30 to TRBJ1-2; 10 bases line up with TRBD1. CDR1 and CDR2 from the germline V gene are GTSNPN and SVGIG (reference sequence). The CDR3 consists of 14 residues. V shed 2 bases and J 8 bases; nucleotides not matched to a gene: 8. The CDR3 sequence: CAWSLGQGMGGYTF. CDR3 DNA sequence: TGTGCCTGGAGTCTGGGACAGGGGATGGGGGGCTACACCTTC.

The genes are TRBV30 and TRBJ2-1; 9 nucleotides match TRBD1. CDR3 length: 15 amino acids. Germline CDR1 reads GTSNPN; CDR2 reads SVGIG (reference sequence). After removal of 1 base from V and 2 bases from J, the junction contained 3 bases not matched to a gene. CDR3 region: CAWSGTGAAYNEQFF. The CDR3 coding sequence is TGTGCCTGGAGTGGGACAGGGGCCGCCTACAATGAGCAGTTCTTC. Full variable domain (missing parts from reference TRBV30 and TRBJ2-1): SQTIHQWPATLVQPVGSPLSLECTVEGTSNPNLYWYRQAAGRGLQLLFYSVGIGQISSEVPQNLSASRPQDRQFILSSKKLLLSDSGFYLCAWSGTGAAYNEQFFGPGTRLTVL.

CDR3 coding DNA: TGTGCCAGCAGCTTATCCGCAGGGGGGATCCCCTACGAGCAGTACTTC. Translation gives CASSLSAGGIPYEQYF. The chain is built from TRBV11-2 and TRBJ2-7; TRBD1 is a possible D gene (7 bases). Trimming cost V 2 bases and J 2 bases, with 16 bases left between them. Germline CDR1 and CDR2: SGHAT and FQNNGV. CDR3 length equals 16 residues.

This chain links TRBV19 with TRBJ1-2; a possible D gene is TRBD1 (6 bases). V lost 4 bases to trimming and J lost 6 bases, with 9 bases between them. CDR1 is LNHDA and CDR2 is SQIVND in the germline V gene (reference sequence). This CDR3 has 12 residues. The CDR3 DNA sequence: TGTGCCAGTAGTACACACAGGGATGGCTACACCTTC. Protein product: CASSTHRDGYTF.

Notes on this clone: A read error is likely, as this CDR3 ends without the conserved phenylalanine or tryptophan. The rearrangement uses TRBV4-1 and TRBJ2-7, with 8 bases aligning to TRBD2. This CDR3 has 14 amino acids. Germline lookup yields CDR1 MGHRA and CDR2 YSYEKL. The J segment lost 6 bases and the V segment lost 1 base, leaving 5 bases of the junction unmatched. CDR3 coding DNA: TGCGCCAGCAGCCAAGTTGGACTAGCTCCCGAGCAGTACTCC. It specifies CASSQVGLAPEQYS.

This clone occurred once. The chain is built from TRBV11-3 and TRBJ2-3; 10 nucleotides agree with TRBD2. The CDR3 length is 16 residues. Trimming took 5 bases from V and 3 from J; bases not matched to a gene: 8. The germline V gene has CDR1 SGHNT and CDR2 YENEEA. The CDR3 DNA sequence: TGTGCCAGCAGCCTGTCCCTAGCGGGAGCGACAGATACGCAGTATTTT. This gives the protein CASSLSLAGATDTQYF.

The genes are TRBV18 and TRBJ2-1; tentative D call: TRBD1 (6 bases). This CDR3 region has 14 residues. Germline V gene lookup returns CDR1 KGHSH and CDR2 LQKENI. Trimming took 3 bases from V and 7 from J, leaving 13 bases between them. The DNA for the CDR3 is TGTGCCAGCTCACCGGGGAGAACAGGGAATGAGCAGTTCTTC. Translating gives CASSPGRTGNEQFF.

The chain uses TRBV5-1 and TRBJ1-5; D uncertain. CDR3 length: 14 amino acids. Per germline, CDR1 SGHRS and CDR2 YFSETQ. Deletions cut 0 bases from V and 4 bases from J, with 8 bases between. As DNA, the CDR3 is TGCGCCAGCAGCTTGGACACCACTAATCAGCCCCAGCATTTT. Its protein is CASSLDTTNQPQHF. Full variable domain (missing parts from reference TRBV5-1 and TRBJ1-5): KAGVTQTPRYLIKTRGQQVTLSCSPISGHRSVSWYQQTPGQGLQFLFEYFSETQRNKGNFPGRFSGRQFSNSRSEMNVSTLELGDSALYLCASSLDTTNQPQHFGDGTRLSIL.

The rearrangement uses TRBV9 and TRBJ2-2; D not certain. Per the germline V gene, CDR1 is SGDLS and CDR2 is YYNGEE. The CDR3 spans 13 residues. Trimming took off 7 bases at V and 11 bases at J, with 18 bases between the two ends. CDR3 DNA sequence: TGTGCCAGCCGCCCTGGGCCCTCAGGAGAGCTGTTTTTT. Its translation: CASRPGPSGELFF.

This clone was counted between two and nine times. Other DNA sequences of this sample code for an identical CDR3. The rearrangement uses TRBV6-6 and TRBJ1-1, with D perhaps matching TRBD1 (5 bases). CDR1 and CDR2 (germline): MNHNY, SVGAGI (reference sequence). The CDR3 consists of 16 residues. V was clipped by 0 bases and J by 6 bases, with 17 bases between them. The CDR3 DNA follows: TGTGCCAGCAGTTACTCGTGGGGGGTTCGGGGTGCTGAAGCTTTCTTT. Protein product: CASSYSWGVRGAEAFF.

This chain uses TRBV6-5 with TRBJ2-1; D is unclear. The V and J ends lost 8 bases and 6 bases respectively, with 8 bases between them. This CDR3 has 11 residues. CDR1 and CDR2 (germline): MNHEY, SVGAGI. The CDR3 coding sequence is TGTGCCAGCCGCGTAGGCAATGAGCAGTTCTTC. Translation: CASRVGNEQFF.